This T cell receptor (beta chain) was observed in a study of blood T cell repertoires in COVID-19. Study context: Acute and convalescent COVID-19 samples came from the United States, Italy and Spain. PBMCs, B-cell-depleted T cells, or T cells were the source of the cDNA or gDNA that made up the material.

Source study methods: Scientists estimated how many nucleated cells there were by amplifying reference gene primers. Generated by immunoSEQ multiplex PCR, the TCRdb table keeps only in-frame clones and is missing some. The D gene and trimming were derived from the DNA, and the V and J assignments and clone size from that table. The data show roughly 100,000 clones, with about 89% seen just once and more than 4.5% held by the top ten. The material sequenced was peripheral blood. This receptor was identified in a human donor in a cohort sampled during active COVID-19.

CDR3 bases: TGTGCCAGCAGTCCCCGACAGGGGAGGACTGAAGCTTTCTTT. It is translated as CASSPRQGRTEAFF. The chain has TRBV6-5 and TRBJ1-1; 8 bases match TRBD1. V gave up 5 bases and J gave up 5 bases; unmatched junction bases: 7. Germline loops: CDR1 MNHEY, CDR2 SVGAGI. This CDR3 comprises 14 residues.